These 20 T cell receptor beta chains came from one sample sequenced in a study of T-cell memory formation after mild COVID-19. TCRdb re-derived calls from the 5' RACE reads in MiXCR, one entry per CDR3 protein. This table has 450,000 or so distinct CDR3 sequences, approximately 25% appearing once. Sequencing was performed on PBMCs or a T cell subset sorted from them (not recorded which). The receptors stem from an adult woman who had mild COVID-19 (a few samples of this study predate the infection). Cell type and time point are not known.

The chain has TRBV7-2 and TRBJ2-2; 10 bases match TRBD2. Germline V gives CDR1 SGHTA, CDR2 FQGNSA. Unmatched junction bases numbered 6, after V lost 7 bases and J lost 4 bases. The CDR3 extends over 15 amino acids. The CDR3 spells CASTPSGSTTGELFF. CDR3 DNA: TGTGCCAGCACCCCTAGCGGGAGTACCACCGGGGAGCTGTTTTTT.

The rearrangement joins TRBV14 to TRBJ2-7; D ambiguous. V was pared by 4 bases and J by 6 bases, with 16 bases between. The length of the CDR3 is 14 residues. Germline V lookup: CDR1 SGHDN, CDR2 FVKESK. The CDR3 region is CASSLDHGSREQYF. In nucleotides, the CDR3 is TGTGCCAGCAGCCTAGATCATGGTAGTCGCGAGCAGTACTTC.

The chain links TRBV4-1 to TRBJ1-1; perhaps TRBD1 as D (6 bases). Germline CDR1 reads MGHRA; CDR2 reads YSYEKL. This CDR3 is built from 14 residues. The V and J ends lost 0 bases and 5 bases respectively, with 10 bases between them. CDR3 amino acids: CASSQENRVTEAFF. The CDR3 DNA reads as TGCGCCAGCAGCCAAGAAAACAGGGTGACTGAAGCTTTCTTT.

This clonotype came up a few times. This chain links TRBV12-3 or TRBV12-4 with TRBJ1-4, with D uncertain. This CDR3 has 14 amino acids. V dropped 5 bases and J dropped 4 bases, with 11 bases sitting between them. The CDR3 spells CASSQGSDNEKLFF. Here the CDR3 DNA reads TGTGCCAGCAGTCAAGGGTCCGATAATGAAAAACTGTTTTTT.

The chain uses TRBV19 and TRBJ2-1, with TRBD1 matching 8 bases. Germline CDR1 is LNHDA and CDR2 is SQIVND (reference sequence). The CDR3 loop spans 15 amino acids. Trimming at V came to 7 bases and at J to 6 bases, leaving 11 bases not matched to a gene. CDR3 DNA: TGTGCCAGTACCCCGGACAGGGTTCAGGGCAATGAGCAGTTCTTC. This encodes CASTPDRVQGNEQFF.

This chain connects TRBV5-1 to TRBJ2-1; 8 nucleotides align to TRBD1. The length of the CDR3 is 17 residues. Germline CDR1 is SGHRS and CDR2 is YFSETQ. Germline trimming cut 0 bases from V and 6 bases from J; bases unmatched to any gene: 11. The CDR3 loop reads CASSLATGTGPRNEQFF. As DNA, the CDR3 is TGCGCCAGCAGCTTGGCAACCGGGACAGGTCCTCGCAATGAGCAGTTCTTC.

This clonotype was counted a few times. The chain is built from TRBV20-1 and TRBJ2-1; 14 nucleotides agree with TRBD2. Trimming at V came to 6 bases and at J to 8 bases, leaving 15 bases not matched to a gene. CDR3 length: 17 amino acids. Germline assignment: CDR1 DFQATT and CDR2 SNEGSKA (reference sequence). The CDR3 region is CSADSPGLAGVSDEQFF. The CDR3 bases are TGCAGTGCCGACTCCCCGGGACTAGCGGGAGTTAGCGATGAGCAGTTCTTC.

The chain uses TRBV20-1 and TRBJ2-7; D unclear. The CDR3 covers 11 residues. V lost 6 bases, J lost 5 bases, and 11 bases lay in between. Looked up from germline, CDR1 is DFQATT and CDR2 is SNEGSKA (reference sequence). The CDR3 region has the DNA TGCAGTGCATCTGACTGGGACGAGCAGTACTTC. This sequence encodes CSASDWDEQYF.

J is TRBJ2-5 and V is TRBV29-1; D may correspond to TRBD1 or TRBD2 (7 bases each). CDR3 length equals 13 residues. Trimming took off 6 bases at V and 7 bases at J, with 18 bases between the two ends. CDR1 SQVTM and CDR2 ANQGSEA come from the germline V gene. The CDR3 loop is CSVRDSQRGTQYF. The CDR3 nucleotides are TGCAGCGTGCGGGACAGCCAGCGGGGGACCCAGTACTTC.

The chain carries TRBV19 and TRBJ2-7, with 9 bases matching TRBD1. Germline CDR1 is LNHDA and CDR2 is SQIVND (reference sequence). After removal of 6 bases from V and 5 bases from J, the junction contained 11 bases not matched to a gene. This CDR3 contains 15 residues. The CDR3 coding sequence is TGTGCCAGTAGCCGCCGGTGGGACAGGGATCACGAGCAGTACTTC. It specifies CASSRRWDRDHEQYF.

This clonotype has a handful of counts. The chain employs TRBV5-1 and TRBJ1-6; D not certain. The germline gives CDR1 SGHRS, CDR2 YFSETQ. This CDR3 has 13 residues. Deletions cut 3 bases from V and 7 bases from J, with 8 bases between. The CDR3 region has the DNA TGCGCCAGCAGCTCGGTGGAGAATTCACCCCTCCACTTT. It yields the protein CASSSVENSPLHF.

This clonotype occurred many times. The junction shows a germline mismatch at one end, possibly a read error. This rearrangement joins TRBV12-3 or TRBV12-4 to TRBJ2-1; 8 positions agree with TRBD2. The CDR3 extends over 12 amino acids. The CDR3 region is CASTSLGLVSLF. The CDR3 nucleotides read TGTGCCAGCACATCCCTGGGACTAGTTTCCCTCTTC.

The chain uses TRBV7-2 and TRBJ2-7, with 7 bases lining up with TRBD2. Per the germline V gene, CDR1 is SGHTA and CDR2 is FQGNSA. The CDR3 covers 17 residues. J lost 0 bases, V lost 8 bases, and 16 bases had no gene match. The CDR3 sequence: CASGYPLIGRRSYEQYF. The DNA of the CDR3 is TGTGCCAGCGGGTACCCTCTAATCGGGAGGCGCTCCTACGAGCAGTACTTC.

The sample holds a few counts of this clonotype. The chain couples TRBV5-1 to TRBJ2-1; tentatively, D is TRBD1 (6 bases). The CDR3 is made up of 18 amino acids. The germline CDR1 and CDR2 sequences are SGHRS and YFSETQ. Between the trimmed V and J ends, which lost 0 bases and 2 bases, there was a span of 18 bases. CDR3 amino acids: CASSLDSAAGVAYNEQFF. CDR3 nucleotides: TGCGCCAGCAGCTTGGATTCGGCGGCAGGGGTTGCCTACAATGAGCAGTTCTTC.

The chain employs TRBV7-2 and TRBJ1-2; 7 bases align to TRBD1. The germline V gene encodes CDR1 SGHTA and CDR2 FQGNSA. Unmatched junction bases numbered 6, after V lost 5 bases and J lost 3 bases. This CDR3 region has 14 residues. Here the CDR3 reads CASSPTGQYYGYTF. The CDR3 nucleotides are TGTGCCAGCAGCCCGACAGGGCAGTACTATGGCTACACCTTC.

This clonotype has just a few counts. The chain joins TRBV7-2 to TRBJ2-3; 8 bases align to TRBD2. This CDR3 region has 14 residues. The V gene's germline CDR1 is SGHTA and CDR2 FQGNSA. The junction had 6 bases not matched to a gene; V was cut back by 5 bases and J by 5 bases. The CDR3 region is CASSAGGAGDTQYF. Here the CDR3 DNA reads TGTGCCAGCAGCGCCGGGGGGGCTGGAGATACGCAGTATTTT.

A few counts support this clonotype. This chain uses TRBV7-2 with TRBJ2-3; maybe TRBD2 (7 bases). The CDR3 is 18 residues long. Germline CDR1 and CDR2: SGHTA and FQGNSA. The V gene lost 5 bases and the J gene lost 1 base, with 22 bases spanning the gap. In DNA form, the CDR3 reads TGTGCCAGCAGCACCACGTGGCGGGAGTGGGGGCGCACAGATACGCAGTATTTT. Residues: CASSTTWREWGRTDTQYF.

The table lists this clonotype with a few counts. This sequence joins TRBV7-8 and TRBJ2-1; 12 nucleotides match TRBD1. With V trimmed by 3 bases and J by 10 bases, 7 bases remained unmatched. Germline V gives CDR1 SGHVS, CDR2 FQNEAQ. The CDR3 loop spans 15 amino acids. The CDR3: CASSFSGQGAGEQFF. Written as DNA, the CDR3 is TGTGCCAGCAGCTTCTCGGGACAGGGGGCTGGGGAGCAGTTCTTC.

This clonotype occurred a few times. This chain links TRBV5-4 with TRBJ2-1; 7 positions agree with TRBD1. Germline V gene sequence: CDR1 SGHNT, CDR2 YYREEE (reference sequence). The CDR3 has 16 amino acids. The ends lost 3 bases at V and 8 bases at J; junction bases unmatched: 14. The chain's CDR3 is CASSWDLVGQGDEQFF. For the CDR3, the DNA is TGTGCCAGCAGCTGGGACCTAGTCGGGCAGGGGGATGAGCAGTTCTTC.

The chain uses TRBV10-3 and TRBJ1-5; 9 bases match TRBD1. This CDR3 has 18 residues. The V segment lost 0 bases and the J segment 2 bases; nucleotides outside the gene matches: 8. Germline values: CDR1 ENHRY, CDR2 SYGVKD. CDR3 amino acids: CAISESGTGRLGNQPQHF. CDR3 sequence (DNA): TGTGCCATCAGTGAGTCGGGGACAGGGAGGTTGGGCAATCAGCCCCAGCATTTT.